Listed below are T cell receptor beta chains from one sample, sequenced in a study of early T cells in non-severe SARS-CoV-2 infection. In TCRdb, the 5' RACE reads were re-called with MiXCR into one record per CDR3 protein. This repertoire shows 85,000 to 100,000 distinct CDR3 sequences, roughly 17% found once; its top ten account for around 4.9%. The sample here was whole blood, taken at baseline. Source of these receptors: an adult who was a healthcare worker with PCR-confirmed SARS-CoV-2 infection or an uninfected control (not recorded which). Both conserved end residues are part of each CDR3. The D gene is left open where the match is weak. Clone size, where shown, is once, few, many, or a class for clones that have expanded.

v_gene,j_gene,abundance,d_gene,CDR3nt,CDR3aa
TRBV6-5,TRBJ2-1,.,TRBD1,TGTGCCAGCAGTTACCCCGGGACAGGGGAAAGGAATGAGCAGTTCTTC,CASSYPGTGERNEQFF
TRBV28,TRBJ2-1,.,TRBD2,TGTGCCAGCAGTCAGACTAGCGGGAGAGAGTTCTTC,CASSQTSGREFF
TRBV7-6,TRBJ2-1,few,TRBD2,TGTGCCAGCAGCTCTAGCGGGAGTAGGAATGAGCAGTTCTTC,CASSSSGSRNEQFF
TRBV4-1,TRBJ2-7,few,TRBD1,TGCGCCAGCAGCCAAGAACGACAGGGTCCAAGGGAGCAGTACTTC,CASSQERQGPREQYF
TRBV11-2,TRBJ1-1,.,.,TGTGCCAGCAGCTCGTGGGATGCCACTGAAGCTTTCTTT,CASSSWDATEAFF
TRBV7-9,TRBJ1-2,many,TRBD1,TGTGCCAGCAACAAGCCGGGACAGAACAACTATGGCTACACCTTC,CASNKPGQNNYGYTF
TRBV12-3/TRBV12-4,TRBJ2-7,many,.,TGTGCCAGCAGTCACCGTGGGGCCCACGAGCAGTACTTC,CASSHRGAHEQYF
TRBV4-3,TRBJ2-3,.,TRBD2,TGCGCCAGCAGCCAAGATTACGGGACTACTCACACAGATACGCAGTATTTT,CASSQDYGTTHTDTQYF
TRBV5-5,TRBJ2-7,few,.,TGTGCCAGCAGCTTTTCATCAGGGGCCATAGGCTACGAGCAGTACTTC,CASSFSSGAIGYEQYF
TRBV15,TRBJ1-1,few,.,TGTGCCACCAGCAGAGAACAGATGAACACTGAAGCTTTCTTT,CATSREQMNTEAFF
TRBV28,TRBJ2-7,few,TRBD2,TGTGCCAGCAGTTTACGACTAGCGGGAGGTTTGTGGTCCTACGAGCAGTACTTC,CASSLRLAGGLWSYEQYF
TRBV5-1,TRBJ2-5,few,TRBD2,TGCGCCAGCAGCATGACCGCGGGAGGGCTCGGCCAGTACTTC,CASSMTAGGLGQYF
TRBV7-9,TRBJ1-1,few,TRBD1,TGTGCCAGCAGCTCCGACAGGGGCTCTGAAGCTTTCTTT,CASSSDRGSEAFF
TRBV20-1,TRBJ2-7,few,TRBD2,TGCAGTGCTAGAGACTTCAGGACTAGATCGAACGAGCAGTACTTC,CSARDFRTRSNEQYF
TRBV5-1,TRBJ2-5,.,.,TGCGCCAGCAAGGTCATGGAGGGAGAGACCCAGTACTTC,CASKVMEGETQYF
TRBV20-1,TRBJ2-5,few,TRBD2,TGCAGTGCTTCCCGGACTAGCGGGAGTGGGGGAGGAGAGACCCAGTACTTC,CSASRTSGSGGGETQYF
TRBV2,TRBJ2-5,many,.,TGTGCCAGCAGTGAAGACAAAGAGACCCAGTACTTC,CASSEDKETQYF
TRBV4-1,TRBJ2-5,.,.,TGCACCAGCAGCTCCCAGCTGACCCAGGAGACCCAGTACTTC,CTSSSQLTQETQYF
TRBV2,TRBJ2-5,.,TRBD2,TGTGCCAGCAGAAAGGATCGGCTAGCGGGAGCAGAGACCCAGTACTTC,CASRKDRLAGAETQYF
TRBV27,TRBJ1-1,few,.,TGTGCCAGCAGTTTAGGCCGGGGAACCGAAGCTTTCTTT,CASSLGRGTEAFF
TRBV6-5,TRBJ2-1,few,TRBD1,TGTGCCAGCAGTTCATCCGGGACAGGGAGGAATGAGCAGTTCTTC,CASSSSGTGRNEQFF
TRBV4-3,TRBJ2-3,few,.,TGCGCCAGCAGCCGAGGGAGACAGAGACCCACAGATACGCAGTATTTT,CASSRGRQRPTDTQYF